The 24 T cell receptor beta chains below come from one sample, sequenced in a study of blood T cell repertoires in COVID-19. Data came from immunoSEQ multiplex PCR; TCRdb stores just in-frame clones and leaves some out. The table includes around 81,000 clones, about 80% detected once. The sample comprised peripheral blood. Receptors were obtained from a human donor in a cohort sampled during active COVID-19.

The chain uses TRBV5-1 and TRBJ1-3, with unresolved D. The CDR3 totals 14 residues. V was clipped by 0 bases and J by 0 bases, with 4 bases between them. Germline CDR1 reads SGHRS; CDR2 reads YFSETQ. The CDR3 sequence is CASSLDTSGNTIYF. The CDR3 coding sequence is TGCGCCAGCAGCTTGGACACCTCTGGAAACACCATATATTTT.

The table lists this clone with a few counts. The rearrangement links TRBV29-1 to TRBJ1-1; D gene unclear. Trimming cost V 4 bases and J 0 bases, with 15 bases left between them. The germline CDR1 and CDR2 sequences are SQVTM and ANQGSEA. The CDR3 sequence is 15 residues long. CDR3 DNA: TGCAGCGTTGGTGAGGGCAGAAGCATGAACACTGAAGCTTTCTTT. Translating gives CSVGEGRSMNTEAFF.

This rearrangement joins TRBV25-1 to TRBJ2-1; 12 bases align to TRBD2. Losses at the gene ends were 1 base for V and 9 bases for J; bases not matched to a gene: 4. Germline V gives CDR1 MGHDK, CDR2 SYGVNS. This CDR3 has 15 amino acids. The CDR3 reads CASSELSSGGVEQFF. In DNA form, the CDR3 reads TGTGCCAGCAGTGAATTATCTAGCGGGGGGGTTGAGCAGTTCTTC.

CDR3 amino acids: CASSEGSGYGYTF. CDR3 nucleotides: TGTGCCAGCAGTGAAGGGAGCGGCTATGGCTACACCTTC. The rearrangement uses TRBV6-1 and TRBJ1-2, with D uncertain. Germline V lookup: CDR1 MNHNS, CDR2 SASEGT. The ends were cut back, 1 base at V and 4 bases at J, with 7 bases in the middle. This CDR3 region has 13 residues.

This clone was picked up one time. This chain connects TRBV12-3 or TRBV12-4 to TRBJ2-7, with 10 bases that match TRBD1. Trimming removed 5 bases from V and 7 bases from J; junction bases left unmatched: 5. The CDR3 spans 13 residues. As DNA, the CDR3 is TGTGCCAGCAGTCCCGGGACAGGGGTTGAGCAGTACGTC. Its translation: CASSPGTGVEQYV.

The V call is TRBV9, the J call TRBJ1-2; D perhaps matches TRBD1 (6 bases). This CDR3 has 13 amino acids. Per germline, CDR1 SGDLS and CDR2 YYNGEE. Trimming shortened V by 3 bases and J by 3 bases, and 9 bases separated the two germline ends. The CDR3 DNA is TGTGCCAGCAGCGCGGACAGACACTATGGCTACACCTTC. It translates to CASSADRHYGYTF.

The V call is TRBV15, the J call TRBJ1-1; possible D gene TRBD1, 5 bases. Trimming took off 4 bases at V and 5 bases at J, with 11 bases between the two ends. The germline V gene has CDR1 LNHNV and CDR2 YYDKDF (reference sequence). This CDR3 region has 13 residues. The CDR3 bases are TGTGCCACCAGCACGATCAGGGTTACTGAAGCTTTCTTT. Amino acid sequence: CATSTIRVTEAFF.

The chain has TRBV7-3 and TRBJ1-1; the match to TRBD1 covers 8 bases. There are 17 residues in the CDR3. Germline CDR1 reads SGHTA; CDR2 reads FQGTGA. Trimming removed 1 base from V and 3 bases from J; junction bases left unmatched: 10. CDR3 DNA sequence: TGTGCCAGCAGCTTAAATTCAGGGGGCGGTCTCGACACTGAAGCTTTCTTT. It yields the protein CASSLNSGGGLDTEAFF.

The V and J genes are TRBV5-6 and TRBJ2-5, with TRBD1 matching 12 bases. V was clipped by 2 bases and J by 1 base; unmatched bases: 3. This CDR3 has 16 residues. Germline values: CDR1 SGHDT, CDR2 YYEEEE. CDR3 bases: TGTGCCAGCAGCTTCGGGACAGGGGGCCCCCAAGAGACCCAGTACTTC. This encodes CASSFGTGGPQETQYF.

The genes are TRBV7-3 and TRBJ1-6; TRBD1 agrees at 8 bases. V lost 5 bases, J lost 8 bases, and 5 bases stayed unmatched. This CDR3 region has 14 residues. Germline V gene data show CDR1 as SGHTA and CDR2 as FQGTGA. The CDR3 DNA sequence: TGTGCCAGCAGCCGCGGGACAGGTTATTCACCCCTCCACTTT. Residues: CASSRGTGYSPLHF.

The chain links TRBV21-1 to TRBJ2-4; TRBD1 is the table's D call and was not checked against the DNA. TRBV21-1 is listed as a pseudogene. This CDR3 is built from 14 residues. CDR3 sequence reads: CASSNLDTKNIQYF. For the CDR3, the DNA is TGTGCCAGCAGCAATCTGGACACGAAAAACATTCAGTACTTC.

The chain links TRBV6-2 or TRBV6-3 to TRBJ2-3; the match to TRBD2 covers 11 bases. The CDR3 extends over 20 amino acids. Germline V gene sequence: CDR1 MNHEY, CDR2 SVGEGT. The V and J ends lost 2 bases and 6 bases, in that order; junction bases with no gene match: 19. The CDR3: CASSYPYSSGGLKSADTQYF. In nucleotides, the CDR3 is TGTGCCAGCAGTTACCCCTACTCTAGCGGGGGGCTTAAGTCCGCCGATACGCAGTATTTT.

The chain employs TRBV29-1 and TRBJ2-3; TRBD2 is a possible D gene (6 bases). V shed 3 bases and J shed 5 bases, with 9 bases lying between them. Germline CDR1 is SQVTM and CDR2 is ANQGSEA. The CDR3 contains 12 residues. The CDR3 here is CSVEVGGDTQYF. The CDR3 DNA reads as TGCAGCGTTGAGGTGGGGGGAGATACGCAGTATTTT.

This clone has more than one count but fewer than ten. The chain carries TRBV30 and TRBJ2-3; 8 positions agree with TRBD2. With V trimmed by 0 bases and J by 7 bases, 6 bases remained unmatched. The CDR3 covers 14 residues. The germline V gene encodes CDR1 GTSNPN and CDR2 SVGIG (reference sequence). The CDR3 nucleotides read TGTGCCTGGAGTGTACACGGGAGGGAATATACGCAGTATTTT. Translating it yields CAWSVHGREYTQYF.

This clone is a singleton in its sample. The chain is built from TRBV24-1 and TRBJ2-1; D possibly corresponds to TRBD1 (6 bases). In germline, CDR1 is KGHDR, CDR2 SFDVKD. Trimming cost V 6 bases and J 7 bases, with 15 bases left between them. There are 14 residues in the CDR3. CDR3 DNA: TGTGCCACCAGTTTACAGGGCCAGTTTAATGAGCAGTTCTTC. Translating gives CATSLQGQFNEQFF.

V is TRBV5-4 and J is TRBJ1-6; 9 positions agree with TRBD1. The V and J ends lost 4 bases and 8 bases, in that order; junction bases with no gene match: 7. Germline values: CDR1 SGHNT, CDR2 YYREEE (reference sequence). The CDR3 consists of 15 residues. The CDR3 DNA reads TGTGCCAGCAGCCCAGGACAGGGGAGGGATTCACCCCTCCACTTT. This gives the protein CASSPGQGRDSPLHF.

By sample share, this clone is medium-sized. The CDR3 sequence: CASSAKTSVKFF. CDR3 coding DNA: TGTGCCAGCAGTGCGAAGACTAGCGTTAAGTTCTTC. The chain uses TRBV2 and TRBJ2-1; TRBD2 agrees at 8 bases. CDR1 is SNHLY, CDR2 FYNNEI, per germline. This CDR3 spans 12 amino acids. Trimming took 4 bases from V and 14 from J; bases not matched to a gene: 7.

The chain couples TRBV12-5 to TRBJ2-1; 11 bases are shared with TRBD1. With V trimmed by 0 bases and J by 2 bases, 15 bases remained unmatched. Germline V gene lookup returns CDR1 LGHNT and CDR2 FRNRAP. The CDR3 is 21 amino acids. The CDR3 here is CASGLVPKDRGLAPAYNEQFF. Here the CDR3 DNA reads TGTGCTAGTGGTTTGGTTCCAAAGGACAGGGGGCTCGCTCCGGCCTACAATGAGCAGTTCTTC.

The chain carries TRBV14 and TRBJ2-2, with 7 bases matching TRBD2. CDR3 size: 19 residues. Per germline, CDR1 SGHDN and CDR2 FVKESK. The trim removed 2 bases at V and 1 base at J, leaving 13 bases unmatched. The CDR3 DNA reads as TGTGCCAGCAGCCAAAGGGACTATCGAACACTTGGGAACACCGGGGAGCTGTTTTTT. Translating it yields CASSQRDYRTLGNTGELFF.

Concerning this clone: This same CDR3 is encoded by further DNA sequences in the sample. The chain uses TRBV6-5 and TRBJ1-1; the match to TRBD1 covers 10 bases. The CDR3 covers 14 residues. The germline V gene has CDR1 MNHEY and CDR2 SVGAGI. V was pared by 6 bases and J by 0 bases, with 1 base of the junction left unmatched. The CDR3 DNA is TGTGCCAGCAGGGACAGGGGGTTGAACACTGAAGCTTTCTTT. Its translation is CASRDRGLNTEAFF.

The CDR3 is CAWATSRYEQYF. Written as DNA, the CDR3 is TGTGCCTGGGCCACTAGCCGCTACGAGCAGTACTTC. V gene TRBV30 combines with J gene TRBJ2-7; TRBD2 is a possible D gene (6 bases). The CDR3 length is 12 residues. Germline lookup yields CDR1 GTSNPN and CDR2 SVGIG (reference sequence). The V gene lost 5 bases and the J gene lost 3 bases, with 11 bases spanning the gap. The full variable domain, completed using reference TRBV30 and TRBJ2-7, is SQTIHQWPATLVQPVGSPLSLECTVEGTSNPNLYWYRQAAGRGLQLLFYSVGIGQISSEVPQNLSASRPQDRQFILSSKKLLLSDSGFYLCAWATSRYEQYFGPGTRLTVT.

This CDR3 reads CASSTDRGPGNEQFF. CDR3 DNA sequence: TGTGCCAGCAGTACCGACAGGGGGCCGGGGAATGAGCAGTTCTTC. The chain links TRBV27 to TRBJ2-1; 10 bases map to TRBD1. V dropped 5 bases and J dropped 7; count of bases not matched to a gene: 8. CDR1 is MNHEY, CDR2 SMNVEV, per germline (reference sequence). The CDR3 runs to 15 residues.

This chain joins TRBV3-1 (or the pseudogene TRBV3-2) and TRBJ2-5; D possibly corresponds to TRBD2 (6 bases). CDR3 size: 15 residues. V lost 0 bases and J lost 4, with 12 bases in between. The germline gives CDR1 LGHDT, CDR2 YNNKEL (reference sequence). This chain's CDR3 is CASSQDGTSSETQYF. As DNA, the CDR3 is TGTGCCAGCAGCCAAGATGGGACTTCCTCAGAGACCCAGTACTTC.

This clone appeared a single time. The chain links TRBV7-2 to TRBJ1-5; D call uncertain. There are 16 residues in the CDR3. Trimming left V 1 base short and J 0 bases short, with 10 bases between. Germline lookup yields CDR1 SGHTA and CDR2 FQGNSA. This chain's CDR3 is CASSLEAGYSNQPQHF. CDR3 bases: TGTGCCAGCAGCTTAGAGGCGGGTTATAGCAATCAGCCCCAGCATTTT.